Listed here are 5 T cell receptor beta chains from one sample, sequenced in a study of T cell clonotyping in hematopoietic cell transplantation (dated by TCRdb to 2020 to 2022). Library preparation was by the immunoSEQ multiplex PCR assay. TCRdb's version of the immuneACCESS table is confined to in-frame rearrangements and falls short of the full clone set. An unresolved V gene accounts for under half of the shortfall where checked; the remainder is of unknown origin. This sample lists about 18,000 clones; 86% were detected once. About 8.4% of the sample is taken by the ten largest. Interpreted using the paper, the time point label stands for: recipient sample about 28 days before transplant, after cytoreduction. This material consisted of peripheral blood mononuclear cells, taken before stem cell transplant. These receptor sequences come from a man aged 50-60 years with acute myeloid leukemia. Some clones in this sample may be carry-over from other donors' samples.

This rearrangement joins TRBV9 to TRBJ1-3, with D possibly being TRBD1 (5 bases). V shed 3 bases and J shed 1 base, with 11 bases lying between them. Germline V lookup: CDR1 SGDLS, CDR2 YYNGEE. The CDR3 is made up of 15 amino acids. CDR3 residues: CASSGGTGSGNTIYF. DNA of the CDR3: TGTGCCAGCAGCGGAGGGACTGGGTCTGGAAACACCATATATTTT.

The V gene is TRBV2, the J gene TRBJ2-1; D unclear. In germline, CDR1 is SNHLY, CDR2 FYNNEI. The CDR3 length is 14 residues. V lost 2 bases and J 8 bases, leaving 13 bases between the germline ends. CDR3 sequence: CASSEWQPVDEQFF. The CDR3 DNA reads TGTGCCAGCAGTGAATGGCAGCCCGTCGATGAGCAGTTCTTC.

J is TRBJ2-4 and V is TRBV28; D gene unclear. The CDR3 sequence is 15 residues long. V was pared by 3 bases and J by 3 bases, with 12 bases between. The V gene's germline CDR1 is MDHEN and CDR2 SYDVKM. The CDR3 DNA reads as TGTGCCAGCAGTTTGCCTGAGATGGGCAAAAACATTCAGTACTTC. Translating it yields CASSLPEMGKNIQYF.

The chain is built from TRBV19 and TRBJ1-6, with 8 bases aligning to TRBD1. The CDR3 has 15 amino acids. The germline gives CDR1 LNHDA, CDR2 SQIVND (reference sequence). The junction had 5 bases not matched to a gene; V was cut back by 6 bases and J by 4 bases. DNA of the CDR3: TGTGCCAGTAGCGGACAGGGCGGATATAATTCACCCCTCCACTTT. Residues: CASSGQGGYNSPLHF. The entire variable domain, with the rest obtained from reference TRBV19 and TRBJ1-6, is as follows: DGGITQSPKYLFRKEGQNVTLSCEQNLNHDAMYWYRQDPGQGLRLIYYSQIVNDFQKGDIAEGYSVSREKKESFPLTVTSAQKNPTAFYLCASSGQGGYNSPLHFGNGTRLTVT.

CDR3 sequence (DNA): TGCGCCAGCAGCCAAGACCAGGGAGTGGGCACTGAAGCTTTCTTT. Its translation is CASSQDQGVGTEAFF. This sequence joins TRBV4-3 and TRBJ1-1, with D possibly matching TRBD1 (5 bases). V dropped 0 bases and J dropped 4 bases, with 12 bases sitting between them. This CDR3 is built from 15 residues. In germline, CDR1 is LGHNA, CDR2 YSLEER.